This T cell receptor (beta chain) came from a study of T cells in Graves' hyperthyroidism and ophthalmopathy. Looked up from germline, CDR1 is DFQATT and CDR2 is SNEGSKA (reference sequence). CDR3 length equals 14 residues. Trimming removed 3 bases at V and 0 bases at J, with 12 bases between. It was RNA transcripts that yielded the amplified TCR beta CDR3 regions. With the HTBI primer set, the TCR CDR3 went through a first round of RT-PCR. Using its own MiXCR run on the multiplex PCR reads, TCRdb lists one record per CDR3 protein. This table has 400,000 to 500,000 distinct CDR3 sequences, approximately 15% appearing once. This clonotype was detected many times. What it binds is unknown. Whole-study results and caveats: A 13 V-J signature model discriminated ophthalmopathy versus stable hyperthyroidism. Ophthalmopathy was predicted by the model a median of roughly 6.6 months ahead of onset.

Among ophthalmopathy patients, the Clinical Activity Score reached at least 3, the NOSPECS grade reached at least 4, and duration remained under 3 months. Those patients with uncontrolled infection, other autoimmune disease, pregnancy or lactation were excluded. Sequencing was performed on blood. This chain links TRBV20-1 with TRBJ2-7; the D gene is possibly TRBD1 (5 bases). This sequence originates from a man aged 18 to 29 with Graves' ophthalmopathy. The CDR3 is CSASPGLRSYEQYF. CDR3 coding DNA: TGCAGTGCTAGTCCAGGGCTTCGCTCCTACGAGCAGTACTTC.